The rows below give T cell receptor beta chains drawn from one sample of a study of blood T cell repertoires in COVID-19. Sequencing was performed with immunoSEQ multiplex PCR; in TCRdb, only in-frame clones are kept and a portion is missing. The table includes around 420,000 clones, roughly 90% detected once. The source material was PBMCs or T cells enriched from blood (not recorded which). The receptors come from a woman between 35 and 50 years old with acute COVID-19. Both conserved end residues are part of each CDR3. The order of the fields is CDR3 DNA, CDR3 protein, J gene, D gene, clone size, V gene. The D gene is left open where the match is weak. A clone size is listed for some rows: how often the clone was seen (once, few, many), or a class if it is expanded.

CDR3 DNA: TGCGCCAGCAGCGAGGCCACAACTAATGAAAAACTGTTTTTT
CDR3 protein: CASSEATTNEKLFF
J gene: TRBJ1-4
D gene: .
clone size: few
V gene: TRBV5-1

CDR3 DNA: TGTGCCTGGAGTAACAGGGGGCTCGTAGGGACTGAAGCTTTCTTT
CDR3 protein: CAWSNRGLVGTEAFF
J gene: TRBJ1-1
D gene: TRBD1
clone size: .
V gene: TRBV30

CDR3 DNA: TGTGCCAGTAGACGACAGGGGGCGAATTCACCCCTCCACTTT
CDR3 protein: CASRRQGANSPLHF
J gene: TRBJ1-6
D gene: TRBD1
clone size: few
V gene: TRBV19

CDR3 DNA: TGTGCCACCAGTGCTTCGGACGGGAAGCTCTACGAGCAGTACTTC
CDR3 protein: CATSASDGKLYEQYF
J gene: TRBJ2-7
D gene: .
clone size: .
V gene: TRBV24-1

CDR3 DNA: TGTGCCAGCAGCTTGGAGGGGCGGAACACCGGGGAGCTGTTTTTT
CDR3 protein: CASSLEGRNTGELFF
J gene: TRBJ2-2
D gene: .
clone size: once
V gene: TRBV5-8

CDR3 DNA: TGTGCAGCTGACTGGGCCTACAATGAGCAGTTCTTC
CDR3 protein: CAADWAYNEQFF
J gene: TRBJ2-1
D gene: .
clone size: .
V gene: TRBV30

CDR3 DNA: TGTGCCAGCAGCCTCTGGGCCTTTAACACCGGGGAGCTGTTTTTT
CDR3 protein: CASSLWAFNTGELFF
J gene: TRBJ2-2
D gene: .
clone size: once
V gene: TRBV3-1/TRBV3-2

CDR3 DNA: TGCGCCAGCAGTGGCGCTATGGGAGGGTGGACTGAAGCTTTCTTT
CDR3 protein: CASSGAMGGWTEAFF
J gene: TRBJ1-1
D gene: .
clone size: once
V gene: TRBV10-2

CDR3 DNA: TGTGCCAGCAGGGTACAGGGGGCTAACTATGGCTACACCTTC
CDR3 protein: CASRVQGANYGYTF
J gene: TRBJ1-2
D gene: TRBD1
clone size: .
V gene: TRBV5-4

CDR3 DNA: TGTGCCAGCAGCTTAGAGGCGGGGGCGACCATCTACGAGCAGTACTTC
CDR3 protein: CASSLEAGATIYEQYF
J gene: TRBJ2-7
D gene: .
clone size: .
V gene: TRBV7-2

CDR3 DNA: TGTGCCAGCAGTGATCCCGGACAGGGGGCGGGCGAAAAACTGTTTTTT
CDR3 protein: CASSDPGQGAGEKLFF
J gene: TRBJ1-4
D gene: TRBD1
clone size: .
V gene: TRBV25-1

CDR3 DNA: TGTGCCAGCAGTGAAGCGAGGACAGATTATGGCTACACCTTC
CDR3 protein: CASSEARTDYGYTF
J gene: TRBJ1-2
D gene: .
clone size: .
V gene: TRBV2

CDR3 DNA: TGCGCCAGCAGCCAAGATTGGGTAGGGGGAAGCACTGAAGCTTTCTTT
CDR3 protein: CASSQDWVGGSTEAFF
J gene: TRBJ1-1
D gene: .
clone size: .
V gene: TRBV4-1

CDR3 DNA: TGTGCCAGCAGTGGCGACAGGGGGCGTGGAGATACGCAGTATTTT
CDR3 protein: CASSGDRGRGDTQYF
J gene: TRBJ2-3
D gene: TRBD1
clone size: few
V gene: TRBV2

CDR3 DNA: TGTGCCAGCAGCTTGGGGACTAGCGGTTTAGGAGAGACCCAGTACTTC
CDR3 protein: CASSLGTSGLGETQYF
J gene: TRBJ2-5
D gene: TRBD2
clone size: once
V gene: TRBV5-4

CDR3 DNA: TGTGCCACCCACCCGGACAGGGGATTTAATTCACCCCTCCACTTT
CDR3 protein: CATHPDRGFNSPLHF
J gene: TRBJ1-6
D gene: TRBD1
clone size: .
V gene: TRBV6-5

CDR3 DNA: TGCGCCAGCAGTAAGTCCCGGGACAGGTCCGGGACCCAGTACTTC
CDR3 protein: CASSKSRDRSGTQYF
J gene: TRBJ2-5
D gene: TRBD1
clone size: .
V gene: TRBV10-1

CDR3 DNA: TGTGCCAGCAGGGCCACTAGCGGGCGCTCCTACAATGAGCAGTTCTTC
CDR3 protein: CASRATSGRSYNEQFF
J gene: TRBJ2-1
D gene: TRBD2
clone size: once
V gene: TRBV25-1

CDR3 DNA: TGTGCCAGCAGCTTAGAGGGGCTTCTGCAGTACTTC
CDR3 protein: CASSLEGLLQYF
J gene: TRBJ2-7
D gene: .
clone size: .
V gene: TRBV7-9

CDR3 DNA: TGCGCCAGCAGCTTGGACAGGGGGCGCACAGATACGCAGTATTTT
CDR3 protein: CASSLDRGRTDTQYF
J gene: TRBJ2-3
D gene: TRBD1
clone size: few
V gene: TRBV5-1

CDR3 DNA: TGTGCCAGCAGCTCGAGCGGGGGGGACGAGCAGTTCTTC
CDR3 protein: CASSSSGGDEQFF
J gene: TRBJ2-1
D gene: TRBD2
clone size: .
V gene: TRBV7-2

CDR3 DNA: TGCAGTGCTTCCTCAAGGGGGACCCAGTACTTC
CDR3 protein: CSASSRGTQYF
J gene: TRBJ2-5
D gene: .
clone size: .
V gene: TRBV20-1

CDR3 DNA: TGTGCCTGGGTTAGCGGGAACTACAATGAGCAGTTCTTC
CDR3 protein: CAWVSGNYNEQFF
J gene: TRBJ2-1
D gene: TRBD2
clone size: once
V gene: TRBV30

CDR3 DNA: TGCAGCGTCGCGGACAGGGTGGGCTATGGCTACACCTTC
CDR3 protein: CSVADRVGYGYTF
J gene: TRBJ1-2
D gene: TRBD1
clone size: .
V gene: TRBV29-1

CDR3 DNA: TGCGCCAGCAGCTCCGACTCGGGGGTCGGCTATGGCTACACCTTC
CDR3 protein: CASSSDSGVGYGYTF
J gene: TRBJ1-2
D gene: .
clone size: .
V gene: TRBV5-1

CDR3 DNA: TGTGCCACTAGGGCTAGCGGGACCTACGAGCAGTACTTC
CDR3 protein: CATRASGTYEQYF
J gene: TRBJ2-7
D gene: TRBD2
clone size: .
V gene: TRBV6-5

CDR3 DNA: TGTGCCAGCAGTTCCCCCCCCAGGAACACTGAAGCTTTCTTT
CDR3 protein: CASSSPPRNTEAFF
J gene: TRBJ1-1
D gene: .
clone size: once
V gene: TRBV27

CDR3 DNA: TGTGCCAGTCGCGGACAGCCCTACGAGCAGTACTTC
CDR3 protein: CASRGQPYEQYF
J gene: TRBJ2-7
D gene: .
clone size: .
V gene: TRBV27

CDR3 DNA: TGTGCCAGCAGCTTGACCGGACTGTCCTCCTACGAGCAGTACTTC
CDR3 protein: CASSLTGLSSYEQYF
J gene: TRBJ2-7
D gene: .
clone size: .
V gene: TRBV5-6

CDR3 DNA: TGTGCCAGCAGTTTCGGCCTAGCGGGGGTGACTCCAGATACGCAGTATTTT
CDR3 protein: CASSFGLAGVTPDTQYF
J gene: TRBJ2-3
D gene: TRBD2
clone size: .
V gene: TRBV28

CDR3 DNA: TGTGCCAGCAGCTTAAAATCAGCGGCTAGCGGGGGGGCCTCCTACAATGAGCAGTTCTTC
CDR3 protein: CASSLKSAASGGASYNEQFF
J gene: TRBJ2-1
D gene: TRBD2
clone size: .
V gene: TRBV7-6

CDR3 DNA: TGCGCCAGCAGCTTGGACAGGGACCTTTTCGTTTATACGCAGTATTTT
CDR3 protein: CASSLDRDLFVYTQYF
J gene: TRBJ2-3
D gene: .
clone size: .
V gene: TRBV5-1

CDR3 DNA: TGTGCCAGCAGCGGAGACTTGGGGGCGTACGAGCAGTACTTC
CDR3 protein: CASSGDLGAYEQYF
J gene: TRBJ2-7
D gene: .
clone size: .
V gene: TRBV11-2

CDR3 DNA: TGTGCCAGCAGCGTAGTGGGGGGGTACAATGAGCAGTTCTTC
CDR3 protein: CASSVVGGYNEQFF
J gene: TRBJ2-1
D gene: TRBD2
clone size: .
V gene: TRBV9

CDR3 DNA: TGTGCCACCAGCAGACGGACAGGGGCCAGGTCCTACGAGCAGTACTTC
CDR3 protein: CATSRRTGARSYEQYF
J gene: TRBJ2-7
D gene: TRBD1
clone size: .
V gene: TRBV15

CDR3 DNA: TGCGCCAGCAGCCGGGACCCAGGGGGATCCTATGGCTACACCTTC
CDR3 protein: CASSRDPGGSYGYTF
J gene: TRBJ1-2
D gene: TRBD1
clone size: .
V gene: TRBV5-1

CDR3 DNA: TGTGCCAGTAGCTCGGACAGGGCGATTCAGCCCCAGCATTTT
CDR3 protein: CASSSDRAIQPQHF
J gene: TRBJ1-5
D gene: TRBD1
clone size: .
V gene: TRBV19

CDR3 DNA: TGTGCCAGCAGCCACGGGCCTATATGGGGAGGCAATTCACCCCTCCACTTT
CDR3 protein: CASSHGPIWGGNSPLHF
J gene: TRBJ1-6
D gene: .
clone size: many
V gene: TRBV3-1/TRBV3-2

CDR3 DNA: TGTGCCAGCTCACCGGGAGGGATGGACACTGAAGCTTTCTTT
CDR3 protein: CASSPGGMDTEAFF
J gene: TRBJ1-1
D gene: .
clone size: once
V gene: TRBV18

CDR3 DNA: TGTGCCAGCAGTGGGACCGGGACAGGGAGAAGCTATGGCTACACCTTC
CDR3 protein: CASSGTGTGRSYGYTF
J gene: TRBJ1-2
D gene: TRBD1
clone size: .
V gene: TRBV25-1

CDR3 DNA: TGTGCCAGCAGCTTGGGTAAGGTTGGCGGGGGTAACAATGAGCAGTTCTTC
CDR3 protein: CASSLGKVGGGNNEQFF
J gene: TRBJ2-1
D gene: TRBD2
clone size: .
V gene: TRBV5-5

CDR3 DNA: TGTGCCAGCAGCTTGTCTGTGGGGGGAGCTTTCTTT
CDR3 protein: CASSLSVGGAFF
J gene: TRBJ1-1
D gene: .
clone size: .
V gene: TRBV7-2

CDR3 DNA: TGTGCCAGCAGCCAAAACCTAGCGGGGGGGAATGAGCAGTTCTTC
CDR3 protein: CASSQNLAGGNEQFF
J gene: TRBJ2-1
D gene: TRBD2
clone size: .
V gene: TRBV3-1/TRBV3-2

CDR3 DNA: TGTGCCAGTAGTATACAGGGGGCGTTTAGCGGCTACACCTTC
CDR3 protein: CASSIQGAFSGYTF
J gene: TRBJ1-2
D gene: TRBD1
clone size: .
V gene: TRBV19

CDR3 DNA: TGTGCCAGCAGTCCTACGACTAGCGGGCAAGAGACCCAGTACTTC
CDR3 protein: CASSPTTSGQETQYF
J gene: TRBJ2-5
D gene: TRBD2
clone size: .
V gene: TRBV6-6

CDR3 DNA: TGTGCCAGCAGTGATAGGCGGGGGGTCCCTGGCGAGCAGTACTTC
CDR3 protein: CASSDRRGVPGEQYF
J gene: TRBJ2-7
D gene: TRBD2
clone size: .
V gene: TRBV6-1

CDR3 DNA: TGTGCCAGCAGCTTAGATTTGGCAGGGGGCTTGGATACGCAGTATTTT
CDR3 protein: CASSLDLAGGLDTQYF
J gene: TRBJ2-3
D gene: TRBD1
clone size: .
V gene: TRBV7-8

CDR3 DNA: TGTGCCAGTAGGACAGGGAAAGGCTACACCTTC
CDR3 protein: CASRTGKGYTF
J gene: TRBJ1-2
D gene: TRBD1
clone size: .
V gene: TRBV19

CDR3 DNA: TGTGCCAGTAGTATCGGGAAAGGTTCACCCCTCCACTTT
CDR3 protein: CASSIGKGSPLHF
J gene: TRBJ1-6
D gene: .
clone size: .
V gene: TRBV19

CDR3 DNA: TGTGCCAGTAGTTCCCAACCGGGACAGGGAAACTATGGCTACACCTTC
CDR3 protein: CASSSQPGQGNYGYTF
J gene: TRBJ1-2
D gene: TRBD1
clone size: .
V gene: TRBV19

CDR3 DNA: TGTGCCAGCAGTTATGCTCAGGGAGGGGAGCTGTTTTTT
CDR3 protein: CASSYAQGGELFF
J gene: TRBJ2-2
D gene: .
clone size: once
V gene: TRBV6-9

CDR3 DNA: TGCGCCAGCAGCTTGACAGAGAACACTGAAGCTTTCTTT
CDR3 protein: CASSLTENTEAFF
J gene: TRBJ1-1
D gene: .
clone size: few
V gene: TRBV5-1

CDR3 DNA: TGTGCCATCAGCAATCCCCCCGGGGGATACTCCTACGAGCAGTACTTC
CDR3 protein: CAISNPPGGYSYEQYF
J gene: TRBJ2-7
D gene: .
clone size: .
V gene: TRBV10-3

CDR3 DNA: TGTGCCAGCAGTGGAGAACTAGTCGTTGCCGGGGAGCTGTTTTTT
CDR3 protein: CASSGELVVAGELFF
J gene: TRBJ2-2
D gene: .
clone size: .
V gene: TRBV2

CDR3 DNA: TGTGCCAGCAGAAAACTCCCCGAGGGCCAGTACTTC
CDR3 protein: CASRKLPEGQYF
J gene: TRBJ2-5
D gene: .
clone size: many
V gene: TRBV12-3/TRBV12-4

CDR3 DNA: TGTGCCAGCAGCTTAGGACCGCGCAGGTACTACAATGAGCAGTTCTTC
CDR3 protein: CASSLGPRRYYNEQFF
J gene: TRBJ2-1
D gene: .
clone size: .
V gene: TRBV11-3